Below are 15 T cell receptor beta chains sequenced from a single sample in a study of T cells in localized non-small cell lung cancer. Sequencing was performed with immunoSEQ multiplex PCR; in TCRdb, only in-frame clones are kept and a portion is missing. The sample has 3,000 or so clones; roughly 25% are singletons. Sequencing was performed on lung tumor tissue, taken before any cancer treatment. Receptor source: a man aged 35 to 69 with stage III lung adenocarcinoma.

CDR3 region: CAITQGSSSYNEQFF. The CDR3, as DNA: TGTGCCATCACACAGGGTTCTAGCTCCTACAATGAGCAGTTCTTC. This chain joins TRBV12-2 and TRBJ2-1; TRBD1 is the table's D call, not checked against the DNA. TRBV12-2 is recorded as a pseudogene. The CDR3 has 15 residues.

The table lists this clone with a few counts. The rearrangement uses TRBV19 and TRBJ2-5; D unclear. The CDR3 runs 14 residues. Looked up from germline, CDR1 is LNHDA and CDR2 is SQIVND (reference sequence). The V end was cut by 4 bases, the J end by 5 bases, with 14 bases between. The DNA of the CDR3 is TGTGCCAGTAGTACTCAAATTTCTGCGGAGACCCAGTACTTC. Amino acid sequence: CASSTQISAETQYF.

This clone has only a few counts. The V and J genes are TRBV11-3 and TRBJ1-6; possible D gene TRBD1, 5 bases. Germline CDR1 reads SGHNT; CDR2 reads YENEEA. There are 16 residues in the CDR3. The germline V and J ends were trimmed by 5 bases and 5 bases, with 16 bases remaining between them. CDR3 protein: CASSRGAGVDNSPLHF. The CDR3 DNA reads TGTGCCAGCAGCCGGGGCGCTGGGGTGGATAATTCACCCCTCCACTTT.

The chain has TRBV19 and TRBJ1-5; D gene unclear. CDR1 is LNHDA and CDR2 is SQIVND in the germline V gene (reference sequence). The CDR3 loop spans 14 amino acids. Trimming stripped 3 bases from V and 13 bases from J, with 19 bases between. CDR3 protein: CASSMDFSFIKQHF. CDR3 nucleotides: TGTGCCAGTAGTATGGATTTTTCTTTCATCAAACAGCATTTT.

This clone is deemed medium-sized. The chain uses TRBV11-3 and TRBJ1-1; no reliable D call. CDR3 length equals 15 residues. V lost 4 bases, J lost 5 bases, and 17 bases lay in between. CDR1 SGHNT and CDR2 YENEEA come from the germline V gene. The CDR3 DNA sequence: TGTGCCAGCAGCTCTATGCCCGGGGTCGGTACTGAAGCTTTCTTT. Translated: CASSSMPGVGTEAFF.

In its sample, this clone was seen a few times. The V gene is TRBV11-3, the J gene TRBJ2-2; D remains ambiguous. CDR3 size: 14 residues. Germline-derived CDR1 and CDR2 are SGHNT and YENEEA. Deletions cut 4 bases from V and 13 bases from J, with 19 bases between. CDR3 region: CASSSPSRVSGLFF. CDR3 bases: TGTGCCAGCAGCTCCCCCAGTAGAGTCTCTGGGCTGTTTTTT.

The chain recombines TRBV1 with TRBJ2-3; the table assigns TRBD2, which was not confirmed against the DNA. TRBV1 counts as a pseudogene. CDR3 length: 16 amino acids. The CDR3 sequence is CASRSGLAGGEDTQYF. The CDR3 DNA reads as TGCGCCAGCAGGTCCGGACTAGCGGGGGGGGAAGATACGCAGTATTTT.

The CDR3 bases are TGTGCCAGCAGCGCCGGACTAGCGGGGGGCCTAGGAGAGACCCAGTACTTC. This sequence encodes CASSAGLAGGLGETQYF. This chain links TRBV11-3 with TRBJ2-5, with 14 bases that match TRBD2. There are 17 residues in the CDR3. V gave up 5 bases and J gave up 4 bases; unmatched junction bases: 9. CDR1 and CDR2 (germline): SGHNT, YENEEA.

The chain combines TRBV14 with TRBJ2-7; 8 bases agree with TRBD2. From germline, CDR1 is SGHDN and CDR2 FVKESK. There are 15 residues in the CDR3. The V gene end was trimmed by 1 base and the J gene end by 4 bases; junction bases not matched to a gene: 6. In nucleotides, the CDR3 is TGTGCCAGCAGCCAAGTTATAGCGGGGAGATACGAGCAGTACTTC. Its translation is CASSQVIAGRYEQYF.

This clone is categorized as medium-sized. The V call is TRBV11-3, the J call TRBJ1-1; weak D call: TRBD1 (6 bases). The CDR3 covers 15 residues. In germline, CDR1 is SGHNT, CDR2 YENEEA. The ends were cut back, 5 bases at V and 3 bases at J, with 16 bases in the middle. The CDR3 DNA is TGTGCCAGCAGCCGACCAGGGGTAATAGACACTGAAGCTTTCTTT. Protein product: CASSRPGVIDTEAFF.

The V and J genes are TRBV6-8 and TRBJ2-5, with 9 bases identical to TRBD2. CDR1 is MNHGY, CDR2 SAAAGT, per germline. This CDR3 comprises 15 residues. The V gene end was trimmed by 2 bases and the J gene end by 4 bases; junction bases not matched to a gene: 5. In DNA form, the CDR3 reads TGTGCCAGCAGTTACGGCGGGGGGGCCCCAGAGACCCAGTACTTC. As protein: CASSYGGGAPETQYF.

This clone turned up a few times. V gene TRBV11-3 combines with J gene TRBJ1-6; tentatively, D is TRBD1 (6 bases). The CDR3 has 15 residues. Trimming removed 5 bases at V and 3 bases at J, with 11 bases between. The germline V gene encodes CDR1 SGHNT and CDR2 YENEEA. CDR3 nucleotides: TGTGCCAGCAGCCCCCGGGACAACTATAATTCACCCCTCCACTTT. Translation gives CASSPRDNYNSPLHF.

In its sample, this clone was seen a few times. V usage is TRBV15 and J usage is TRBJ1-5; 7 bases map to TRBD1. Trimming cost V 0 bases and J 9 bases; bases outside gene matches: 8. This CDR3 contains 15 residues. Looked up from germline, CDR1 is LNHNV and CDR2 is YYDKDF (reference sequence). The CDR3 nucleotides read TGTGCCACCAGCAGAGATGGACAGGTCCTATGGCCCCAGCATTTT. Its protein is CATSRDGQVLWPQHF. Variable domain in full (rest from reference TRBV15 and TRBJ1-5): DAMVIQNPRYQVTQFGKPVTLSCSQTLNHNVMYWYQQKSSQAPKLLFHYYDKDFNNEADTPDNFQSRRPNTSFCFLDIRSPGLGDTAMYLCATSRDGQVLWPQHFGDGTRLSIL.

This clone is judged medium-sized. V is TRBV1 and J is TRBJ1-1; the D call TRBD1 from the table was never checked on the DNA. TRBV1 has pseudogene status. The CDR3 is 13 residues long. CDR3 bases: TGCGCCAGCAGTATAACAGGGTTCACTGAAGCTTTCTTT. It translates to CASSITGFTEAFF.

The V and J genes are TRBV11-3 and TRBJ1-2; D ambiguous. From germline, CDR1 is SGHNT and CDR2 YENEEA. Trimming removed 4 bases from V and 5 bases from J, with 14 bases in between. CDR3 size: 14 residues. CDR3: CASSSNAGKYGYTF. CDR3 nucleotides: TGTGCCAGCAGCTCAAACGCCGGGAAGTATGGCTACACCTTC. Full variable domain (rest looked up from reference TRBV11-3 and TRBJ1-2): EAGVVQSPRYKIIEKKQPVAFWCNPISGHNTLYWYLQNLGQGPELLIRYENEEAVDDSQLPKDRFSAERLKGVDSTLKIQPAELGDSAVYLCASSSNAGKYGYTFGSGTRLTVV.